This T cell receptor beta chain was identified during a study of blood T cell repertoires in COVID-19 (dated by TCRdb to between 2020 and 2021). In the study overall: The collaborator samples originated in the United States, Italy and Spain and spanned the acute and convalescent phases of COVID-19. The prospective study material was composed of cDNA or gDNA derived from T cells, B-cell-depleted T cells, or PBMCs. The dataset comprised deeply sampled blood TCRbeta repertoires from subjects exposed to, actively infected with, or recovered from COVID-19. The repertoires were released in a freely available public database meant as a resource for research on the immune response to SARS-CoV-2. Samples came from the ongoing ImmuneRACE study (first 160 participants) plus 1,254 subjects from 6 global collaborators. Sample metadata almost always included a de-identified subject ID, COVID-19 status, age in years and sex. HLA class I and class II types, where available, came from metadata supplied by the sample provider rather than from assay-based typing. What the study reported, not specific to this receptor: The amount of clinical and demographic metadata varied by source and participant and was provided uncurated.

With respect to this clone: Which antigen it targets is not known. Base-call qualities are not available, and no considerably larger clone is one nucleotide away.

In the prospective study, participants were about 18 to 95 years old, resided in about two dozen geographic areas of the United States, and were enrolled through a virtual design. In the prospective study, participants were assigned to cohorts based on the clinical history participants reported in a screening survey and a study questionnaire. Recovered participants in ImmuneRACE Cohort 3 were defined by two consecutive negative NP/OP PCR tests, clearance by a healthcare professional, or resolution of symptoms. Mobile phlebotomists in the prospective study collected whole blood, serum and a nasopharyngeal or oropharyngeal swab from every participant. Prospective study participants could optionally give additional blood draws and questionnaires over an approximately 2-month period. Before DNA extraction, blood samples from the prospective study were shipped at room temperature or frozen. TCRbeta CDR3 regions were amplified from genomic DNA by means of the immunoSEQ Assay, a bias-controlled multiplex PCR. As for the authors' bioinformatics: The number of nucleated cells in each sample was estimated by amplification of reference gene primers within the assay. To quantify the absolute abundance of each unique TCRbeta CDR3 rearrangement, sequence reads were collapsed and filtered. For each sample, productive Simpson clonality was calculated as the square root of Simpson's diversity index over productive rearrangements. TCRdb limited this immuneACCESS table to in-frame rearrangements with V and J called. A share of clones is missing; checked studies link under half to unresolved V genes, and the rest is unexplained. V and J calls and clone size are given by that table; D and trimming were obtained from the DNA. In this sample the table shows 140,000 to 150,000 clones, around 82% of which occur a single time. In total, the top ten clones hold 5% to 6.5% of the sample.

The CDR3 starts with the cysteine, ends with the phenylalanine, and has 15 residues. The retained sequence is limited to the CDR3, 45 bases, with the frame set at the first base. In the germline V gene (reference sequence), CDR1 corresponds to LNHDA and CDR2 to SQIVND. Trimming costs V 2 bases and J 5 bases, and their ends lie 14 bases apart. This receptor chain uses TRBV19 and TRBJ2-3; too little of a D gene remains to name it. Sequenced material: PBMCs or T cells enriched from blood (not recorded which). This clonotype was sampled from a woman aged 50 to 65 who had recovered from COVID-19. In nucleotides, the sequence is TGTGCCAGTAGTATACCCGCTAGTGACGGAGATACGCAGTATTTT. It translates as CASSIPASDGDTQYF.